This T cell receptor (beta chain) was identified in a study of blood T cells in healthy people across ages. Donors each provided around 9 milliliters of peripheral blood. PCR was performed a second time for about 7 to 12 cycles using a sample-barcoded 5' primer and a J-beta primer mix. Tags on each cDNA molecule came from a template-switch adaptor with 12 random nucleotides. At least 2.5 million CDR3-containing paired-end reads were obtained per sample. TCRdb fed the 5' RACE reads into MiXCR, producing one record per CDR3 protein. The table shows about 830,000 distinct CDR3 sequences, with roughly 60% occurring only once. This clonotype was seen more than once but under ten times. CDR3 length equals 15 residues. The germline V gene encodes CDR1 MNHEY and CDR2 SVGAGI. Trimming cost V 2 bases and J 3 bases, with 14 bases left between them.

The V and J genes are TRBV6-5 and TRBJ2-7; the D is unclear. The sequencing input was blood. The TCR was taken from a young man in good health. The CDR3 sequence: CASSYAGYWGYEQYF. The CDR3 coding sequence is TGTGCCAGCAGTTACGCCGGCTATTGGGGCTACGAGCAGTACTTC.